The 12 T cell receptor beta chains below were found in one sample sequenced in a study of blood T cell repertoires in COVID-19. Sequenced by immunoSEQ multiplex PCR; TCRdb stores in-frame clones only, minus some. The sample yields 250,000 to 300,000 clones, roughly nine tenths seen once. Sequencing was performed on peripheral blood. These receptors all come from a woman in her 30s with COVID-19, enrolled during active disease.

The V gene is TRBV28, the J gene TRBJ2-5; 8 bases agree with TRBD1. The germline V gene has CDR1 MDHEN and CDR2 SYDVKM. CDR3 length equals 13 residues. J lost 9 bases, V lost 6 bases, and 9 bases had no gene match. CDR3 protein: CASSQQGAEAQYF. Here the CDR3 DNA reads TGTGCCAGCAGCCAGCAGGGGGCGGAGGCCCAGTACTTC.

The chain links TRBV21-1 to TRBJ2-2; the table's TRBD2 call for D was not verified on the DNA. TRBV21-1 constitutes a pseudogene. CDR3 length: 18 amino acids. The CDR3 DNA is TGTGCCAGCAGCAAGAGGGAGGAAGTAGCGGAGAGCACCGGGGAGCTGTTTTTT. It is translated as CASSKREEVAESTGELFF.

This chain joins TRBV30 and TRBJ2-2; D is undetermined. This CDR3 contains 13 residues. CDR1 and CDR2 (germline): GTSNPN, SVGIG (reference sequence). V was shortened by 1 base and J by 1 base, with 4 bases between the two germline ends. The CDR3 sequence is CAWSGQNTGELFF. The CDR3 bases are TGTGCCTGGAGTGGACAGAACACCGGGGAGCTGTTTTTT.

The CDR3 DNA follows: TGTGCCAGCAGTTTCGACAGCTACTATGGCTACACCTTC. Encoded protein: CASSFDSYYGYTF. This chain links TRBV12-3 or TRBV12-4 with TRBJ1-2; possibly TRBD1 for D (5 bases). The CDR3 is made up of 13 amino acids. The germline V and J ends were trimmed by 3 bases and 3 bases, with 8 bases remaining between them.

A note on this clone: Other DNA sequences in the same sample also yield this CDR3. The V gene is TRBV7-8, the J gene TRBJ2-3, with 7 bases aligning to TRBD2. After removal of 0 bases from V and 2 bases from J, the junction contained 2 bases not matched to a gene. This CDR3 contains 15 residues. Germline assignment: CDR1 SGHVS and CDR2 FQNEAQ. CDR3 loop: CASSLASGVTDTQYF. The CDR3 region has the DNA TGTGCCAGCAGCTTAGCAAGCGGGGTCACAGATACGCAGTATTTT.

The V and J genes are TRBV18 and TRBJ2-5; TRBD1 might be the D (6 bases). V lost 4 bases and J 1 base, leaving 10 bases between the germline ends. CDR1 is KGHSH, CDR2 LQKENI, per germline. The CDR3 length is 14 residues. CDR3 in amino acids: CASSRNRAQETQYF. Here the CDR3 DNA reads TGTGCCAGCTCACGGAACAGGGCCCAAGAGACCCAGTACTTC.

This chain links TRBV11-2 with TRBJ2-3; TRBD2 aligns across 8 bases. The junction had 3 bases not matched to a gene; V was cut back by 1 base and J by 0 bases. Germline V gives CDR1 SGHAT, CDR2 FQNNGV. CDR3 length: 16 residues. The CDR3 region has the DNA TGTGCCAGCAGCTTAGTCCAGCGGGGGAGCACAGATACGCAGTATTTT. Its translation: CASSLVQRGSTDTQYF.

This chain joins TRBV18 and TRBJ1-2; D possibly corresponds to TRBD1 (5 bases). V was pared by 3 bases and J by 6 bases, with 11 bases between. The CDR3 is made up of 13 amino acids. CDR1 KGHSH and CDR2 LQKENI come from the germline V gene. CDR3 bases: TGTGCCAGCTCACCCCGGGAGACAGATGGCTACACCTTC. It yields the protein CASSPRETDGYTF.

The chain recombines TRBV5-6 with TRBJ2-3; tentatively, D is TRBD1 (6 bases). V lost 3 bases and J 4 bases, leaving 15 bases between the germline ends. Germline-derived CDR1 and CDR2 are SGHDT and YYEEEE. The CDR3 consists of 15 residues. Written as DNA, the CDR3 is TGTGCCAGCAGCTGGACTCAGGGGAGATCAGATACGCAGTATTTT. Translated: CASSWTQGRSDTQYF.

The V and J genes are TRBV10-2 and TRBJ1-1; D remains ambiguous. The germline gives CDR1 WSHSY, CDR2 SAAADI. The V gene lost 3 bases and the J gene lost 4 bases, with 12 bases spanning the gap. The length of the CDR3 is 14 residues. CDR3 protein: CASSDVGLSTEAFF. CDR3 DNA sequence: TGCGCCAGCAGTGACGTGGGCCTTAGCACTGAAGCTTTCTTT.

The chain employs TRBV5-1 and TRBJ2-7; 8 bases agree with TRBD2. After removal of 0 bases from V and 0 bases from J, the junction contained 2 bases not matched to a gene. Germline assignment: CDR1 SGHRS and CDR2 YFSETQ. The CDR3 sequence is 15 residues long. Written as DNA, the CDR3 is TGCGCCAGCAGCTTGGGGACTAGCAACTCCTACGAGCAGTACTTC. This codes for CASSLGTSNSYEQYF.

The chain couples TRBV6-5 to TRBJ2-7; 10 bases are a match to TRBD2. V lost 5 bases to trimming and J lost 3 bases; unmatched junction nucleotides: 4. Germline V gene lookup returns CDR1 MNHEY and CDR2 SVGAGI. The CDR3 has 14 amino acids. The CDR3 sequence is CASSHSGGGYEQYF. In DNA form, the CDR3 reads TGTGCCAGCAGTCACAGCGGGGGGGGCTACGAGCAGTACTTC.